The following is a TCR beta chain sequence with its context. Its cognate antigen has yet to be identified. Base qualities are missing; no much larger clone stands one base away. The data stem from a study of shared clonotypes between healthy human individuals (dated by TCRdb to the early 2020s). At the level of the whole study: The cohort comprised a couple of women and a few men aged 18 to 49 years. To increase sequencing depth and limit assay-specific biases, TCR repertoire library preparation and sequencing were carried out by different laboratories using diverse techniques. Blood TCR repertoires of roughly five healthy adults were deeply sequenced to estimate repertoire size and the extent of clonotype sharing between individuals. Per donor, three plates each were used for CD4 naive and CD4 memory, two for CD8 naive, and one for CD8 memory. Each donor's leukapheresis produced roughly between roughly 0.94 and 9.5 billion PBMCs.

Using the deep immunoSEQ assay, multiplex PCR amplified TCR CDR3 regions from genomic DNA. Extracted genomic DNA from each cell subset was distributed evenly across all wells of several immunoSEQ 96-well plates, and each plate was treated as a replicate. For sorted subsets, each replicate PCR was loaded with approximately 0.2 ug genomic DNA, equivalent to 32,000 or so T cell genomes. The purified libraries were quantified using a Qubit 3.0 fluorometer, sized with a Bioanalyzer 2100, and then quantified again using the KAPA Library Quantification kit. Every immunoSEQ 96-well plate was sequenced on a separate single-read 150-cycle Illumina NextSeq 550 flow cell. Per the authors' processing: Because the immunoSEQ output held only junctional sequences and lacked quality scores, the filtering could not match the filtering applied to full-length reads. To assign V/J genes and CDR3, sequences were annotated against IMGT germline references using PyIR, a Python wrapper for IgBLAST v1.9. Reads were removed for weak V/J assignments (E-value above 1e-6), missing CDR3, stop codons, out-of-frame junctions, or ambiguous translated residues. V3J clonotypes were defined as sequences sharing the same inferred V gene, J gene, and CDR3 amino acid sequence. The percentage overlap between two repertoires was calculated by dividing the number of shared unique clonotypes by the size of the smaller repertoire. RTK rarefaction, the Chao1 estimator, and Recon v2.1 estimates of unobserved clonotypes were used to assess repertoire richness. For all TCRbeta clonotypes obtained by the gDNA method from a handful of donors, generation probabilities were computed with OLGA. TCRdb re-hosts the immuneACCESS table, in-frame sequences only. Its copies lack some clones; in the studies checked, an unresolved V gene accounts for under half of them, and the cause for the rest is not known. V and J calls and clone size are given by that table; D and trimming were obtained from the DNA. The sample table lists hundreds of thousands of clones, around 74% of them with a count of one. The ten largest clones add up to under 2% of the sample.

The research as a whole found: Compared with non-shared clonotypes, the clonotypes found in all four sorted-subset donors had higher generation probabilities. Rarefaction of sorted-subset datasets indicated incomplete sequencing despite the large sequencing depth. Pairwise subsampling indicated that sequencing depth was expected to affect the degree of clonotype sharing among donors. Sharing across a few donors was observed for 5% to 6.5% of naive CD4, around 3.5% of naive CD8, 2.3% of memory CD4, and roughly 0.43% of memory CD8 clonotypes. Naive subsets generally had larger estimated clonotype richness than memory subsets did. Sampling was restricted to blood, and TCR repertoires in tissue are likely to differ from TCR repertoires in blood. The genetic and exposure-history diversity represented was limited by the small number of donors.

Via the germline V gene, CDR1 is MGHDK and CDR2 SYGVNS. CDR3 length: 12 amino acids, cysteine to phenylalanine. The sequence is cut down to CDR3 DNA, 36 bases in frame from base 1. V is reduced by 5 bases and J by 1 base, leaving a spacing of 6 bases between them. Healthy HIV-negative adults with no recently reported acute infections or vaccinations were included as donors. Only Caucasian adults living in Nashville, Tennessee, USA were represented among the donors. CD4+ T cells were enriched by magnetic negative selection; naive cells were then positively selected on CD45RA, and the negative fraction formed the memory subset. After blood collection by leukapheresis, PBMCs were isolated using Ficoll-Histopaque density gradient centrifugation and then cryopreserved in the vapor phase of liquid nitrogen. Purity and quantity of every magnetically sorted T cell population were checked by analytical flow cytometry. Genomic DNA was isolated from each sorted fraction and quantified by UV absorbance on a Nanodrop 2000c.

The origin of this receptor is a woman in her 30s in good health. The material sequenced was memory CD4+ T cells sorted from blood. In light of the paper, this sample's cell subset or site label describes: CD45RA-negative fraction. The chain was built from TRBV25-1 and TRBJ2-7, with the D gene not confidently named. The CDR3 region: CASSYQSYEQYF. The sequenced DNA: TGTGCCAGCAGTTATCAATCCTACGAGCAGTACTTC.